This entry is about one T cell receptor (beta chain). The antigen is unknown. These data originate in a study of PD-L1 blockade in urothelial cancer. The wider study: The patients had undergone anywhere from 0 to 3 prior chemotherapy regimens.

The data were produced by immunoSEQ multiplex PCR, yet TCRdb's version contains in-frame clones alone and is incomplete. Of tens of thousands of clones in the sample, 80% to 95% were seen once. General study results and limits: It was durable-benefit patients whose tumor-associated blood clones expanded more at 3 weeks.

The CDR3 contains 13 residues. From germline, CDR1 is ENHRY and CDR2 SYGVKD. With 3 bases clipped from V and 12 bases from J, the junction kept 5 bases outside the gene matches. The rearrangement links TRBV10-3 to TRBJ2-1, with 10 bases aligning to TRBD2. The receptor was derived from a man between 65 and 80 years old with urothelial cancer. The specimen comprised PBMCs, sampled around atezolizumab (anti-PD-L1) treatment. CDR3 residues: CAISDERGGGQFF. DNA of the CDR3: TGTGCCATCAGTGATGAGCGGGGGGGTGGGCAGTTCTTC.